Sequencing of this T cell receptor (beta chain) was carried out in a study of blood T cells in healthy people across ages. This clonotype has a count of ten or more. Sequence at one end of the junction differs from germline and may be a read error. Then a second PCR, running roughly 6 to 12 cycles, was carried out with a sample-barcoded 5' primer and a J-beta primer mix. Each CDR3 protein gets one entry after TCRdb re-called the 5' RACE reads with MiXCR. The repertoire holds 1.5 million to 1.9 million distinct CDR3 sequences, with approximately 43% as singletons. The sequence came from a woman younger than 30 in good health. The sequencing input was blood.

DNA for the CDR3: TGTGCCAGCAGCTTTAGCGCTAGCACAGATACGCAGTATTTT. This sequence encodes CASSFSASTDTQYF. This rearrangement joins TRBV5-1 to TRBJ2-3, with a tentative D call TRBD2 (5 bases). In germline, CDR1 is SGHRS, CDR2 YFSETQ. The CDR3 has 14 residues.